Sequencing of this T cell receptor beta chain was carried out in a study of CD8 T cells in Susac syndrome. Remarks on this clonotype: Antigen unknown.

Whole-study findings and limits: Only a relatively small number of individuals were included in the TCR sequencing and HLA analysis.

High-throughput TCR beta sequencing covered peripheral CD8+ and CD4+ T cells. TEMRA cells were FACS-enriched and CD8+ and CD4+ T cells negatively isolated. The RNA, roughly 0.5 to 1 ug, was put through reverse transcription using random hexamers. Amplification of TCR beta CDR3 across 54 Vbeta and 13 Jbeta was performed with immunoSEQ multiplex PCR. TCRdb itself ran the immunoSEQ multiplex PCR reads through MiXCR, one entry per CDR3 protein. This sample has under 550,000 distinct CDR3 sequences, with approximately 85% found just once. Material for sequencing was CD8+ T cells from PBMCs. This TCR derives from a human donor with multiple sclerosis.

DNA for the CDR3: TGCGCCAGCAGCCAAGACGTACGGAGTACGGGAAACACCATATATTTT. Residues: CASSQDVRSTGNTIYF. The V gene is TRBV4-1, the J gene TRBJ1-3; no firm D call. From germline, CDR1 is MGHRA and CDR2 YSYEKL. V lost 0 bases and J lost 4, with 13 bases in between. The length of the CDR3 is 16 residues.